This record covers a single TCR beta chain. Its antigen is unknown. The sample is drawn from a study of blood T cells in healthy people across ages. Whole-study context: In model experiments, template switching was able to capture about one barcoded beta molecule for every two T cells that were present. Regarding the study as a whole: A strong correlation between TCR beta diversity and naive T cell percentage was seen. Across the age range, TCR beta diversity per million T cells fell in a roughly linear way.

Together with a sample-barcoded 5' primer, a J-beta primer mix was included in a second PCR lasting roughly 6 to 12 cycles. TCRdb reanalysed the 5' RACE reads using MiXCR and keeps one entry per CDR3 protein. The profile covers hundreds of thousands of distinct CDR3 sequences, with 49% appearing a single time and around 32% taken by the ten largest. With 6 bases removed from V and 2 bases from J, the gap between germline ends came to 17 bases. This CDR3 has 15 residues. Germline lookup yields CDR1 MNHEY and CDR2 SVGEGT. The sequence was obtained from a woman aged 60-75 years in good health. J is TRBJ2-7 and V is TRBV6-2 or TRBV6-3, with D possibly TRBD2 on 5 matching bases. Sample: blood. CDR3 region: CASRNEASSPYEQYF. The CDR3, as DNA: TGTGCCAGCAGAAACGAGGCTAGCAGTCCCTACGAGCAGTACTTC.